The 8 T cell receptor beta chains presented below share a single source sample, sequenced in a study of identical twins (dated by TCRdb to the mid-2010s). The library was prepared using 5' RACE. TCRdb names Illumina HiSeq 2000 as the instrument used. TCRdb trimmed the raw reads at Q25, called clones with MiXCR and kept productive beta chains. Every entry covers one CDR3 protein and lists the most common genes and DNA from its rows. This sample has 640,000 or so distinct CDR3 sequences in its table, and around 5.7% of those were observed once. The ten most abundant clones make up 1.5% to 2% of the sample. The sequencing input was naive T cells sorted from blood. According to the study, the label for this sample's cell subset or site signals: cells isolated with a human naive T-cell isolation kit. These receptors were collected from a man between 18 and 29 years old in good health.

This clonotype was observed many times. V and J are TRBV12-3 or TRBV12-4 and TRBJ2-2; maybe TRBD2 (5 bases). The CDR3 spans 17 residues. Deletions cut 7 bases from V and 7 bases from J, with 25 bases between. The CDR3 nucleotides are TGTGCCAGCAACCATCTTAGCGTCGGGAAGCATGTCGGGGAGCTGTTTTTT. Its translation: CASNHLSVGKHVGELFF.

This clonotype showed up just a few times. The chain carries TRBV28 and TRBJ2-7; a possible D gene is TRBD1 (6 bases). The germline V gene encodes CDR1 MDHEN and CDR2 SYDVKM. CDR3 size: 12 residues. Deletions cut 8 bases from V and 4 bases from J, with 12 bases between. CDR3: CASYGTIYEQYF. For the CDR3, the DNA is TGTGCCAGCTACGGGACAATTTACGAGCAGTACTTC. Based on the CDR3 plus reference TRBV28 and TRBJ2-7, the full variable domain is DVKVTQSSRYLVKRTGEKVFLECVQDMDHENMFWYRQDPGLGLRLIYFSYDVKMKEKGDIPEGYSVSREKKERFSLILESASTNQTSMYLCASYGTIYEQYFGPGTRLTVT.

The V and J genes are TRBV12-3 or TRBV12-4 and TRBJ2-3; the D gene is possibly TRBD2 (5 bases). Trimming cost V 8 bases and J 2 bases, with 17 bases left between them. There are 15 residues in the CDR3. The CDR3 loop is CASLENGRHTDTQYF. The CDR3 nucleotides are TGTGCCAGCCTCGAGAATGGGAGACACACAGATACGCAGTATTTT.

This clonotype has ten or more counts. CDR3 sequence (DNA): TGTGCCAGCAGCATTGGGGGGGTTCAATCACCCCTCCACTTT. This gives the protein CASSIGGVQSPLHF. The J gene is TRBJ1-6, the V gene TRBV27, with D possibly being TRBD1 (5 bases). In germline, CDR1 is MNHEY, CDR2 SMNVEV (reference sequence). The CDR3 sequence is 14 residues long. Between the trimmed V and J ends, which lost 6 bases and 10 bases, there was a span of 16 bases.

The V gene is TRBV18, the J gene TRBJ2-3, with 11 bases aligning to TRBD2. This CDR3 contains 18 residues. The junction had 7 bases not matched to a gene; V was cut back by 2 bases and J by 0 bases. Germline lookup yields CDR1 KGHSH and CDR2 LQKENI. The CDR3 DNA reads as TGTGCCAGCTCACCATTATTGACTAGCGGGAAAAGCACAGATACGCAGTATTTT. Its translation: CASSPLLTSGKSTDTQYF.

At least ten counts were recorded for this clonotype. V gene TRBV20-1 combines with J gene TRBJ2-7, with 7 bases fitting TRBD1. V was clipped by 5 bases and J by 2 bases; unmatched bases: 3. Germline V gives CDR1 DFQATT, CDR2 SNEGSKA (reference sequence). The CDR3 extends over 12 amino acids. The CDR3 region is CSAVDRAYEQYF. The CDR3 DNA sequence: TGCAGTGCTGTAGACAGGGCCTACGAGCAGTACTTC.

The chain is built from TRBV6-2 or TRBV6-3 and TRBJ1-1; maybe TRBD1 (5 bases). The CDR3 runs 16 residues. From germline, CDR1 is MNHEY and CDR2 SVGEGT. The ends were cut back, 5 bases at V and 1 base at J, with 17 bases in the middle. This CDR3 reads CASSTRRGRPNTEAFF. The CDR3 DNA reads as TGTGCCAGCAGTACGCGGAGGGGACGGCCGAACACTGAAGCTTTCTTT.

The chain joins TRBV5-4 to TRBJ2-4; D may match TRBD1 or TRBD2 (5 bases each). The CDR3 totals 14 residues. Germline V gives CDR1 SGHNT, CDR2 YYREEE (reference sequence). Trimming removed 7 bases from V and 4 bases from J, with 15 bases in between. The DNA of the CDR3 is TGTGCCAGCGGCCCGGGACCCAAAAAAAACATTCAGTACTTC. Amino acid sequence: CASGPGPKKNIQYF.